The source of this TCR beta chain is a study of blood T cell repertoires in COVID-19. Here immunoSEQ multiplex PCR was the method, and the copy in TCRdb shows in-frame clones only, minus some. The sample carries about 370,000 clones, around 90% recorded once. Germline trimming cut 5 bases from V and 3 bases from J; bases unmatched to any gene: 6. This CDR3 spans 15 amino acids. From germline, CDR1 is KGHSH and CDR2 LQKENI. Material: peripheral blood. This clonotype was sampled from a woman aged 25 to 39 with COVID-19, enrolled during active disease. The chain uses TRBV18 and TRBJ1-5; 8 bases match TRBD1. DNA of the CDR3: TGTGCCAGCTCAACCACAGGGGGGCCCAATCAGCCCCAGCATTTT. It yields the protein CASSTTGGPNQPQHF.